This TCR beta chain was sequenced for a study of T cells after yellow fever vaccination. This clonotype is a singleton in its sample. The antigen is undetermined. This may be a read error: a much more frequent sequence differs by one nucleotide. TCRdb recomputed calls from the 5' RACE reads with MiXCR, one row per CDR3 protein. Of 150,000 to 200,000 distinct CDR3 sequences listed, roughly 6.2% are singletons. Study observations and caveats: Shared CD4/CD8 clonotypes were a small share, likely from convergent recombination. A large majority of primary-vaccination clones showed up again after the booster (approximately 96% CD4, about 90% CD8). Peak timing came faster in the weaker secondary response, day 5 versus 15. Within FACS-sorted repertoires, abundant clonotypes contaminating from the bulk population could be present.

This TCR came from a young man who received the YFV17D yellow fever vaccine. The source was CD4+ T cells sorted from PBMCs, collected on the day of the first yellow fever vaccination.

Written as DNA, the CDR3 is TGCGCCGGCAGCTTGTTGGTCAGTTCAGATACGCAGTATTTT. This sequence encodes CAGSLLVSSDTQYF. The rearrangement links TRBV5-1 to TRBJ2-3, with D uncertain. This CDR3 spans 14 amino acids. Germline assignment: CDR1 SGHRS and CDR2 YFSETQ.